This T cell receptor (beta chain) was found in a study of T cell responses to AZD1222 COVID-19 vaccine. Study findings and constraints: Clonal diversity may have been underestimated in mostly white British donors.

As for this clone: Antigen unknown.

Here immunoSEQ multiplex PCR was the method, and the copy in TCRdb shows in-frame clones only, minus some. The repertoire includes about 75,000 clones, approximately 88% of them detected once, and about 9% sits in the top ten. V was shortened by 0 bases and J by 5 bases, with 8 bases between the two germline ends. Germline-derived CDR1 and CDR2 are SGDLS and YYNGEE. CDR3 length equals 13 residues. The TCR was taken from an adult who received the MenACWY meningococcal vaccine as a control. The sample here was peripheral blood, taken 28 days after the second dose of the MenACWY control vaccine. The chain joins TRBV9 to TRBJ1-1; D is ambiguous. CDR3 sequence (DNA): TGTGCCAGCAGCGTAGCCCGAGAGACTGAAGCTTTCTTT. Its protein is CASSVARETEAFF.